This T cell receptor beta chain was identified in a study of coeliac disease (dated by TCRdb to the early 2020s). With respect to the entire study: Coeliac patients were classed as newly diagnosed active disease, refractory coeliac disease type I, or disease controlled by a gluten-free diet. High-resolution HLA typing was unavailable, so biased TRBV7-2 usage was queried as a proof of principle. TRB sequencing worked for samples from under 30 subjects, and these included 20 to 25 paired bulk unsorted intraepithelial and lamina propria cell samples. A total of 30 patients were included in the full study, of whom around 22 had serologically confirmed coeliac disease and 8 were controls with non-small intestinal disorders. Next-generation sequencing of rearranged TRB and TRG CDR3 regions was used on small intestinal lymphocyte fractions taken from coeliac and non-coeliac patients. The goal was to describe the TR repertoires of small intestinal T cells in active coeliac disease, in refractory type I coeliac disease, and in coeliac disease treated with a gluten-free diet.

Details on this clone: This receptor's antigen is unknown. There are no base qualities to consult, and no much larger clone falls within one base.

The CDR3 starts with the cysteine, ends with the phenylalanine, and has 16 residues. Of the read, only the CDR3 DNA is kept; its 48 bases are in frame from base 1. V trim: 3 bases; J trim: 7 bases; unmatched bases: 15. The germline V gene gives CDR1 as SGDLS and CDR2 as YYNGEE. The receptor library was made with the immunoSEQ multiplex PCR assay. The TR loci were subjected to amplification by multiplexed PCR, for which V gene segments served as targets of the forward primers and J gene segments as targets of the reverse primers. The amplified CDR3 regions were sequenced using the Illumina HiSeq System. Processing in the source paper ran as follows. Closely related reads were merged by a nearest-neighbour algorithm to remove PCR and sequencing errors and to collapse the data into unique sequences. Two measures summarised the repertoires: clonality, and T cell density, defined as TR molecules per amount of genomic DNA input. CDR3 amino acid sequences present in at least 80% of unsorted samples were defined as public TRs and were then tested for differential abundance between coeliac and control samples. Kruskal-Wallis tests followed by Dunn post-tests were used to test for differences in clonality and density between disease groups. TCRdb carries this immuneACCESS record with in-frame sequences only. Its versions omit some clonotypes, under half of them owing to an unresolved V gene in the studies checked, with the rest unexplained. The V and J calls and clone size were taken over from that table, and D and trimming were inferred from the DNA. Present in this sample are 3,000 to 4,500 clones, roughly 70% of which were seen just once. 4.5% to 6% of the sample is taken by the ten largest.

Results and caveats for the whole study, not just this receptor: TRB repertoires were largely private; most amino acid sequences were unique to one sample, and V-gene usage did not differ significantly by disease group. Active coeliac intraepithelial and lamina propria samples had lower TRB and TRG repertoire clonality than controls, suggesting that diverse T cells were recruited. The authors considered the approach unsuitable for unbiased detection of gliadin-specific T cells, which are scarce and rarely shared between patients. High-purity fractions were not obtained when intraepithelial cells were separated from lamina propria cells, so cross-contamination between compartments was possible.

Cells were frozen in aliquots of 500,000 in DMSO/FBS in liquid nitrogen, and a single aliquot from each fraction was used for sequencing. Every one of the 30 patients in the study had endoscopy and a small intestinal biopsy. To release intraepithelial cells, biopsies were stirred at 37 degrees Celsius for one hour in RPMI containing EGTA, MgCl2 and 1% FBS. The Qiagen DNeasy blood extraction kit was used to extract genomic DNA from the frozen unsorted cell fractions. The TCR was taken from a woman aged 60-75 years with active celiac disease. The sequence joins TRBV9 to TRBJ2-7; TRBD2 aligns with 8 central bases. Specimen: intraepithelial lymphocytes from the gut. The label giving this sample's cell subset or site can be read as: intraepithelial cell (IEC) fraction of small intestinal biopsy. The CDR3 region reads CASSGLRAGAPGEQYF. The sequenced DNA is TGTGCCAGCAGCGGCCTAAGAGCGGGAGCCCCGGGGGAGCAGTACTTC.